One T cell receptor (beta chain) is described in this entry. Its antigen is not identified. TCRdb reprocessed the 5' RACE reads, with one entry per CDR3 protein and no DNA. This sample's clone table lists approximately 400,000 distinct CDR3 sequences. The sample is drawn from a study of monozygotic twins with inflammatory bowel disease. Study-level points and caveats: In the analysis, different T cell subtypes could not be told apart.

The sample was blood. The receptor comes from a human donor with ulcerative colitis or Crohn's disease, or a healthy co-twin of an affected twin (not recorded which).

This chain's CDR3 is CASSFQTSGITGELFF. The V call is TRBV11-2, the J call TRBJ2-2; there is no DNA to check the TCRdb D call of TRBD2. The germline gives CDR1 SGHAT, CDR2 FQNNGV. The length of the CDR3 is 16 residues.